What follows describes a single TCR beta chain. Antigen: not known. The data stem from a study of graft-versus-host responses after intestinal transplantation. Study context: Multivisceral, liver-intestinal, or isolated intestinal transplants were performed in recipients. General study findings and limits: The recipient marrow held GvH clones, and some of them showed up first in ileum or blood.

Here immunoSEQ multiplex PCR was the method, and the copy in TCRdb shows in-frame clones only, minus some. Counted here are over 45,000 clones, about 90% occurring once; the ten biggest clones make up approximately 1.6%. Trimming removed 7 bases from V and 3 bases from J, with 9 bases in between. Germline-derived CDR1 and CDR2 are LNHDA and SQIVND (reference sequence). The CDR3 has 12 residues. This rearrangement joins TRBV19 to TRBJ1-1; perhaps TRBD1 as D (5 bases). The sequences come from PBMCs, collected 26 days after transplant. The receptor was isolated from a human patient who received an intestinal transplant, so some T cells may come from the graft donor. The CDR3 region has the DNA TGTGCCAGTACGGGGGTGTACACTGAAGCTTTCTTT. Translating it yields CASTGVYTEAFF.